A selection of T cell receptor beta chains follows, all from one sample in a study of T-cell reconstitution after alpha-beta-depleted transplantation in children. Via MiXCR, TCRdb re-called the PCR reads, giving one row per CDR3 protein. The table has a few hundred thousand distinct CDR3 sequences, around 18% seen once. Specimen: PBMCs from the stem cell graft donor, collected from the stem cell graft. Receptors originate from a human donor who donated a stem cell graft to a child with acute lymphoblastic leukemia. Each CDR3 is given with its conserved first and last residue. D genes are given only for firm matches. Clone size is not always given. Where it is, it says once, few, many or a class for expanded clones.

size: few
J: TRBJ2-7
D: TRBD2
V: TRBV5-1
DNA: TGCGCCAGCAGTTTAGACGGGGGGAAGCAGTACTTC
CDR3: CASSLDGGKQYF

size: -
J: TRBJ2-5
D: TRBD2
V: TRBV27
DNA: TGTGCCAGCAGTTCGGGACTAGCGGGGTTTGAGACCCAGTACTTC
CDR3: CASSSGLAGFETQYF

size: -
J: TRBJ1-3
D: -
V: TRBV12-3/TRBV12-4
DNA: TGTGCCAGCACGGACCGAAGCTCTGGAAACACCATATATTTT
CDR3: CASTDRSSGNTIYF

size: -
J: TRBJ2-3
D: -
V: TRBV18
DNA: TGTGCCAGCCCGCCGACTCTCAACTACCTCACAGATACGCAGTATTTT
CDR3: CASPPTLNYLTDTQYF

size: -
J: TRBJ1-1
D: -
V: TRBV14
DNA: TGTGCCAGCAGCCAAGATTTTATAGGGGCTACGAACACTGAAGCTTTCTTT
CDR3: CASSQDFIGATNTEAFF

size: -
J: TRBJ1-1
D: -
V: TRBV3-1
DNA: TGTGCCAGCAGCCAAGTCTGGGGGGCGGGCACTGAAGCTTTCTTT
CDR3: CASSQVWGAGTEAFF

size: -
J: TRBJ2-7
D: TRBD2
V: TRBV3-1
DNA: TGTGCCAGCAGCCAAGGAGCGGGACTCTACGAGCAGTACTTC
CDR3: CASSQGAGLYEQYF

size: few
J: TRBJ2-7
D: -
V: TRBV7-9
DNA: TGTGCCAGCAGCTTAGCTTACAGATCCTACGAGCAGTACTTC
CDR3: CASSLAYRSYEQYF

size: many
J: TRBJ1-1
D: TRBD1
V: TRBV5-5
DNA: TGTGCCAGCAGCTTATATATGGGACAGCTGAACACTGAAGCTTTCTTT
CDR3: CASSLYMGQLNTEAFF

size: -
J: TRBJ1-5
D: -
V: TRBV30
DNA: TGTGCCTGGAGTAGGGTCGATCAGCCCCAGCATTTT
CDR3: CAWSRVDQPQHF

size: -
J: TRBJ2-3
D: -
V: TRBV7-8
DNA: TGTGCCAGCATCCCCCTCAGGTCCCGCACAGATACGCAGTATTTT
CDR3: CASIPLRSRTDTQYF

size: few
J: TRBJ2-7
D: -
V: TRBV12-3/TRBV12-4
DNA: TGTGCCAGCAGCCCAGAGGGGTGGGCCGTCTCCTACGAGCAGTACTTC
CDR3: CASSPEGWAVSYEQYF

size: -
J: TRBJ2-3
D: TRBD2
V: TRBV6-1
DNA: TGTGCCAGCAGGCGACTAGCTAGGTCCACAGATACGCAGTATTTT
CDR3: CASRRLARSTDTQYF

size: -
J: TRBJ2-1
D: -
V: TRBV29-1
DNA: TGCAGCGGGGAGTGGGATGGGGAGATGAGCTCCTACAATGAGCAGTTCTTC
CDR3: CSGEWDGEMSSYNEQFF

size: few
J: TRBJ2-4
D: -
V: TRBV9
DNA: TGTGCCAGCAGCGCCAGGAAATGGCGGGCTAGGGACATTCAGTACTTC
CDR3: CASSARKWRARDIQYF

size: few
J: TRBJ1-6
D: -
V: TRBV20-1
DNA: TGCAGTGCTAGAGATCCCGACAGATATAATTCACCCCTCCACTTT
CDR3: CSARDPDRYNSPLHF

size: few
J: TRBJ2-7
D: -
V: TRBV29-1
DNA: TGCAGCGTTGAAGATTGGGAGGTTAGCGACGAGCAGTACTTC
CDR3: CSVEDWEVSDEQYF

size: -
J: TRBJ1-1
D: TRBD1
V: TRBV15
DNA: TGTGCCACCAGCGGAGGCCTTCAGGGGGGGTACACTGAAGCTTTCTTT
CDR3: CATSGGLQGGYTEAFF

size: many
J: TRBJ1-4
D: -
V: TRBV20-1
DNA: TGCAGTGAGTCGTTGTTGCGGTCTTGGGGGTCAACTAATGAAAAACTGTTTTTT
CDR3: CSESLLRSWGSTNEKLFF

size: -
J: TRBJ1-2
D: -
V: TRBV27
DNA: TGTGCCAGCAGTTTACGGGGGATCAATAACTATGGCTACACCTTC
CDR3: CASSLRGINNYGYTF

size: few
J: TRBJ2-7
D: -
V: TRBV4-2
DNA: TGTGCCAGCAGCCAGGGGGACTCAAATTTGAGGGAGCAGTACTTC
CDR3: CASSQGDSNLREQYF

size: -
J: TRBJ2-5
D: TRBD2
V: TRBV4-1
DNA: TGCGCCAGCAGCCAAGTAATGCCGGGAGGAGAGACCCAGTACTTC
CDR3: CASSQVMPGGETQYF

size: once
J: TRBJ1-1
D: -
V: TRBV29-1
DNA: TGCAGCGTTGAATTCCGTCTTAACACTGAAGCTTTCTTT
CDR3: CSVEFRLNTEAFF

size: few
J: TRBJ2-4
D: TRBD2
V: TRBV14
DNA: TGTGCCAGCAGCCACAGTGGACTAGCGGGCCCAGCGGGGAACATTCAGTACTTC
CDR3: CASSHSGLAGPAGNIQYF

size: -
J: TRBJ2-1
D: -
V: TRBV6-5
DNA: TGTGCCAGCACCTACGGGCACAATGAGCAGTTCTTC
CDR3: CASTYGHNEQFF

size: -
J: TRBJ2-1
D: -
V: TRBV29-1
DNA: TGCAGCGTTTTGATCGTCGATGAGCAGTTCTTC
CDR3: CSVLIVDEQFF

size: few
J: TRBJ2-7
D: TRBD2
V: TRBV7-6
DNA: TGTGCCAGCAGCTTAGGGTGGCGGGGCCCCGGGGGGGAGCAGTACTTC
CDR3: CASSLGWRGPGGEQYF

size: -
J: TRBJ2-4
D: -
V: TRBV6-5
DNA: TGTGCCAGCAGTTATTTTCGTTTTGGCAGAAACATTCAGTACTTC
CDR3: CASSYFRFGRNIQYF

size: few
J: TRBJ2-7
D: -
V: TRBV20-1
DNA: TGCAGTGCTAAGGGACGGTCCTACGAGCAGTACTTC
CDR3: CSAKGRSYEQYF

size: -
J: TRBJ1-5
D: -
V: TRBV5-5
DNA: TGTGCCAGCAGCTTATACATCTGGGTTGATCAGCCCCAGCATTTT
CDR3: CASSLYIWVDQPQHF

size: few
J: TRBJ2-7
D: -
V: TRBV6-1
DNA: TGTGCCAGCAGTAGGGGTATCGTTTACGACGAGCAGTACTTC
CDR3: CASSRGIVYDEQYF

size: few
J: TRBJ2-5
D: TRBD1
V: TRBV4-1
DNA: TGCGCCAGCAGCCAAGTTTACCAGGGGGCCGTACAAGAGACCCAGTACTTC
CDR3: CASSQVYQGAVQETQYF

size: -
J: TRBJ2-1
D: -
V: TRBV29-1
DNA: TGCAGCGTTGCGGAATGGCAGTTCTTC
CDR3: CSVAEWQFF

size: few
J: TRBJ2-5
D: TRBD2
V: TRBV7-3
DNA: TGTGCCAGCAGCCATAGCGGGAGGGGAGAGACCCAGTACTTC
CDR3: CASSHSGRGETQYF

size: few
J: TRBJ2-5
D: -
V: TRBV4-1
DNA: TGCGCCAGCAGCCAGGTTAAAGCAGGTTTAGGAGAGGAGACCCAGTACTTC
CDR3: CASSQVKAGLGEETQYF

size: few
J: TRBJ1-4
D: -
V: TRBV4-1
DNA: TGCGCCAGCAGCCAAGAGATATGGGGGGATGAAAAACTGTTTTTT
CDR3: CASSQEIWGDEKLFF

size: -
J: TRBJ2-1
D: TRBD2
V: TRBV6-2/TRBV6-3
DNA: TGTGCCAGCAGTCCTTTAAGACTAGCGGGAGCGGATGAGCAGTTCTTC
CDR3: CASSPLRLAGADEQFF

size: few
J: TRBJ2-3
D: TRBD2
V: TRBV5-4
DNA: TGTGCCAGCAGCTTTGCTAGCGGGAGGACAGATACGCAGTATTTT
CDR3: CASSFASGRTDTQYF

size: few
J: TRBJ2-3
D: -
V: TRBV5-1
DNA: TGCGCCAGCAGCTTAACCGGTTTCCCGAGCACAGATACGCAGTATTTT
CDR3: CASSLTGFPSTDTQYF

size: few
J: TRBJ2-7
D: TRBD2
V: TRBV27
DNA: TGTGCCAGCAGTTTCGGGCTAGCGGACTCCTACGAGCAGTACTTC
CDR3: CASSFGLADSYEQYF

size: -
J: TRBJ2-3
D: -
V: TRBV25-1
DNA: TGTGCCAGCAGTGCCCAAACACGAAGAGGGGGGGCAGGGGAGAGCACAGATACGCAGTATTTT
CDR3: CASSAQTRRGGAGESTDTQYF